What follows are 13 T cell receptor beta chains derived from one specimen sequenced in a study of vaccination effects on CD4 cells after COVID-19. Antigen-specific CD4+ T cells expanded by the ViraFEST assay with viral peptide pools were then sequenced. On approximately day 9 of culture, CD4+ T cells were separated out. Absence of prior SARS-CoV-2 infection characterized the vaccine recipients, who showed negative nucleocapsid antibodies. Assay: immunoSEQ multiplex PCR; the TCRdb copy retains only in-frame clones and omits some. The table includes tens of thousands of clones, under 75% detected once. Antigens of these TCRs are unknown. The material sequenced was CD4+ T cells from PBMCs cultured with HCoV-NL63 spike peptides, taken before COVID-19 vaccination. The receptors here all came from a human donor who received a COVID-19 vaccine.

The CDR3 DNA follows: TGTGCCAGCAGCCAAGACCCCCCCACGGGGACACTACAAGAGACCCAGTACTTC. Its translation: CASSQDPPTGTLQETQYF. This chain uses TRBV3-1 (or the pseudogene TRBV3-2) with TRBJ2-5; maybe TRBD1 (6 bases). The CDR3 loop spans 18 amino acids. Trimming shortened V by 0 bases and J by 2 bases, and 19 bases separated the two germline ends. Germline CDR1 LGHDT, CDR2 YNNKEL (reference sequence).

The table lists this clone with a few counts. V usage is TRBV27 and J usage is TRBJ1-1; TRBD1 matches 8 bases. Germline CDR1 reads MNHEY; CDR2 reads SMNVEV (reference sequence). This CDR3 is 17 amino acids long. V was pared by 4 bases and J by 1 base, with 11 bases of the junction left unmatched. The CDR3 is CASSSIFQQGGNTEAFF. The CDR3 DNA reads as TGTGCCAGCAGTTCTATATTCCAACAGGGGGGGAACACTGAAGCTTTCTTT.

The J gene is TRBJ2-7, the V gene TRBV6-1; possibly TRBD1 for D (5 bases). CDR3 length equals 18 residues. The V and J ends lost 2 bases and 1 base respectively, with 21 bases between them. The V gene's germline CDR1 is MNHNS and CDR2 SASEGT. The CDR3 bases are TGTGCCAGCAGTGAATCTAGTGGACACACTTCGAGGTCCTACGAGCAGTACTTC. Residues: CASSESSGHTSRSYEQYF.

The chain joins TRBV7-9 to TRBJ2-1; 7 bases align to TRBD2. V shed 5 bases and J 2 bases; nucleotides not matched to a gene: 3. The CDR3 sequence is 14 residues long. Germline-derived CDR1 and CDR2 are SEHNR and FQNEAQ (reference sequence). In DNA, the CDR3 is TGTGCCAGCAGCACCAGCGGGACCTACAATGAGCAGTTCTTC. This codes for CASSTSGTYNEQFF.

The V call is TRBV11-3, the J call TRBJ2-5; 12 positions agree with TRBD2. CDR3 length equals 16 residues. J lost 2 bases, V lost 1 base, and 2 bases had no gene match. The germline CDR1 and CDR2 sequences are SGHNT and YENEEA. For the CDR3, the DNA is TGTGCCAGCAGCTTAGGAGGGACTAGCGGGCAAGAGACCCAGTACTTC. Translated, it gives CASSLGGTSGQETQYF.

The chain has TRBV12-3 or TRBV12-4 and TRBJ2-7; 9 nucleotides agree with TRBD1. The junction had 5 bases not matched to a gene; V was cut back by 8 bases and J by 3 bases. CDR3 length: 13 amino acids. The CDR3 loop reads CASGPTGGYEQYF. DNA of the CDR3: TGTGCCAGCGGTCCGACAGGGGGCTACGAGCAGTACTTC.

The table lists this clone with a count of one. The CDR3 nucleotides are TGTGCCAGCAGGCTCGGGACAGAAGCTTTCTTT. Protein product: CASRLGTEAFF. This sequence joins TRBV12-3 or TRBV12-4 and TRBJ1-1, with D possibly being TRBD1 (6 bases). This CDR3 has 11 amino acids. Trimming removed 6 bases at V and 8 bases at J, with 10 bases between.

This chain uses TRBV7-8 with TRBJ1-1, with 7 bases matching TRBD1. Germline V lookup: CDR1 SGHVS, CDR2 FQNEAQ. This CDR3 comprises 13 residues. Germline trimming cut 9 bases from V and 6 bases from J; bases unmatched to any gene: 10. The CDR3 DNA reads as TGTGCCAGTGGGCGGGACAGATGGGCTGAAGCTTTCTTT. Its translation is CASGRDRWAEAFF. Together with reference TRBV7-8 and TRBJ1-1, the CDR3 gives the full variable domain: GAGVSQSPRYKVAKRGQDVALRCDPISGHVSLFWYQQALGQGPEFLTYFQNEAQLDKSGLPSDRFFAERPEGSVSTLKIQRTQQEDSAVYLCASGRDRWAEAFFGQGTRLTVV.

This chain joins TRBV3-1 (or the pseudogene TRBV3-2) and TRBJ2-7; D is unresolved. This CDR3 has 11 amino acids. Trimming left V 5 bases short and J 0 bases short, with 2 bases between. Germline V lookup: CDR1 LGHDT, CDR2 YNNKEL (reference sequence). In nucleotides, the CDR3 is TGTGCCAGCAGCGTCTCCTACGAGCAGTACTTC. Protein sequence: CASSVSYEQYF.

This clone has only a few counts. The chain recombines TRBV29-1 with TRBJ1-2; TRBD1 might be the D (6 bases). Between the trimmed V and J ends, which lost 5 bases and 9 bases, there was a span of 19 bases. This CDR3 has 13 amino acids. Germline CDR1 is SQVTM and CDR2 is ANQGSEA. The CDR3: CSVPLLDRRSYTF. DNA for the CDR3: TGCAGCGTTCCCTTACTTGACAGGAGGAGCTACACCTTC.

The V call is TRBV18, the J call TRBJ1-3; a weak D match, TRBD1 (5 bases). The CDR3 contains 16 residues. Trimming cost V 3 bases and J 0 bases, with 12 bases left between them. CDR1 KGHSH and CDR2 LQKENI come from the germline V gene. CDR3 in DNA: TGTGCCAGCTCACCCGCGACAGAAAGCTCTGGAAACACCATATATTTT. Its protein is CASSPATESSGNTIYF. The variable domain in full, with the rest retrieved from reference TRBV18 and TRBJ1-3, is NAGVMQNPRHLVRRRGQEARLRCSPMKGHSHVYWYRQLPEEGLKFMVYLQKENIIDESGMPKERFSAEFPKEGPSILRIQQVVRGDSAAYFCASSPATESSGNTIYFGEGSWLTVV.

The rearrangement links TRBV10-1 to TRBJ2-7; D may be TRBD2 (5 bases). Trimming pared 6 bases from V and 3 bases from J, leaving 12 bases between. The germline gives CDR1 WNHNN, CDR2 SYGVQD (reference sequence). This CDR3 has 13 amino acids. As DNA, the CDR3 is TGCGCCAGCAGCCTAGGACTGTTCTACGAGCAGTACTTC. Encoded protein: CASSLGLFYEQYF.

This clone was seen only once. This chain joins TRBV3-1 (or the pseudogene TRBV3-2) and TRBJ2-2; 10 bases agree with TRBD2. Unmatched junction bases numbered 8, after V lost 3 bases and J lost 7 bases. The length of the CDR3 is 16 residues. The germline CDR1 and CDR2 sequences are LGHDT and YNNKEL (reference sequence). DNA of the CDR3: TGTGCCAGCAGCCAGGCCTCTAGCGGGGGAATCGGGGAGCTGTTTTTT. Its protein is CASSQASSGGIGELFF.